This T cell receptor (beta chain) was recorded in a study of cytomegalovirus exposure and HLA in healthy donors. The wider study: Among the approximately 410 genotyped donors, around 85% were placed in the Caucasian-associated ancestry cluster. The study's findings and limits: Reportedly, a later analysis found an Asian-associated ancestry cluster had fewer N-insertions than the approximately 670-donor mean.

The germline V gene has CDR1 SGHVS and CDR2 FNYEAQ. The CDR3 length is 15 residues. The V gene end was trimmed by 5 bases and the J gene end by 1 base; junction bases not matched to a gene: 5. A remark on this clone: The antigen is undetermined.

The PCR ran on 60 Vbeta and 13 Jbeta primers. Clones were read by immunoSEQ multiplex PCR, and TCRdb kept only the in-frame ones, dropping some. Among around 100,000 clones listed, 60% to 75% were seen once. V usage is TRBV7-6 and J usage is TRBJ2-1; 7 positions match TRBD2. The sequence was obtained from a woman between 40 and 55 years old in good health and CMV-seronegative. What was sequenced was PBMCs. CDR3 loop: CASSTWGGSYNEQFF. DNA of the CDR3: TGTGCCAGCAGCACCTGGGGGGGGTCCTACAATGAGCAGTTCTTC.